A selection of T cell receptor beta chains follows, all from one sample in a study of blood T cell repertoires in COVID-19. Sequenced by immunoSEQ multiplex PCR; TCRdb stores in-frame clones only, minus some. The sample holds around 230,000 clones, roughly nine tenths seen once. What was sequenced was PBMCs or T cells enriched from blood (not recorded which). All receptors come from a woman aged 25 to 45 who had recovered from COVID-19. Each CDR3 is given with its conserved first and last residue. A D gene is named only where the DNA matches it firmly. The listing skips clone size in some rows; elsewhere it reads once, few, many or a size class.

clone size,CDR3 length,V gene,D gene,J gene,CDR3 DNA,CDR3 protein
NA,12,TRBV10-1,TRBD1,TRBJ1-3,TGCGCCATAGGACAGGCAGGAAACACCATATATTTT,CAIGQAGNTIYF
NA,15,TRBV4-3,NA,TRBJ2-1,TGCGCCAGCAGCCACTCCTCGAGCTCCTACAATGAGCAGTTCTTC,CASSHSSSSYNEQFF
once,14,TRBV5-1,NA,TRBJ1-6,TGCGCCAGCAGCTTGGTTCGGCCGGGGTTCCCCCTCCACTTT,CASSLVRPGFPLHF
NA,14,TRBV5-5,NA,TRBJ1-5,TGTGCCAGCAGCTTGGACGTAGGCAATCAGCCCCAGCATTTT,CASSLDVGNQPQHF
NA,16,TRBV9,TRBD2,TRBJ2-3,TGTGCCAGCAGCGTAGTTCCTAGCGGGGGCACAGATACGCAGTATTTT,CASSVVPSGGTDTQYF
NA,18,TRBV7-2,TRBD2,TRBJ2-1,TGTGCCAGCAGCTTAGTAGCTAGCGGGGGTGGCTCCTACAATGAGCAGTTCTTC,CASSLVASGGGSYNEQFF
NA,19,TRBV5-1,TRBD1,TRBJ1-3,TGCGCCAGCAGCTTGGCCGGACAGGGTCTCCTTTTCTCTGGAAACACCATATATTTT,CASSLAGQGLLFSGNTIYF
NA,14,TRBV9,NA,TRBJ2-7,TGTGCCAGCAGCGTAGGTGGACAGAGATACGAGCAGTACTTC,CASSVGGQRYEQYF
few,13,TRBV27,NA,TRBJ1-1,TGTGCCAGCAGTCGAATCAGGGACACTGAAGCTTTCTTT,CASSRIRDTEAFF
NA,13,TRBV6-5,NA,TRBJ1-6,TGTGCCAGCAGTTTACAGGCTTATTCACCCCTCCACTTT,CASSLQAYSPLHF
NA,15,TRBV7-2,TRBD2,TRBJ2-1,TGTGCCAGCAGCTCTAGCGGGGGTTTCTACAATGAGCAGTTCTTC,CASSSSGGFYNEQFF
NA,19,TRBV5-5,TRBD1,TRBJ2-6,TGTGCCAGCAGCAGTGGGGGACAGCCGTACTACTCTGGGGCCAACGTCCTGACTTTC,CASSSGGQPYYSGANVLTF
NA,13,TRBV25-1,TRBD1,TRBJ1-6,TGTGCCAGCGGGCCAGGGGGGTCTTCACCCCTCCACTTT,CASGPGGSSPLHF
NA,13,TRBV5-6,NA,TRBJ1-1,TGTGCCAGCAGCTTGGTTTGGGAGAGTGAAGCTTTCTTT,CASSLVWESEAFF
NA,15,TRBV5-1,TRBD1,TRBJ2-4,TGCGCCAGCAGCCTGGACAGGGTAGCCAAAAACATTCAGTACTTC,CASSLDRVAKNIQYF
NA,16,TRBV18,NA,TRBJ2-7,TGTGCCAGCTCAACCTCTGAAGAGCATCCCCTATACGAGCAGTACTTC,CASSTSEEHPLYEQYF
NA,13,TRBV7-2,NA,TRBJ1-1,TGTGCCAGCGGCGGGGGCTATAACACTGAAGCTTTCTTT,CASGGGYNTEAFF
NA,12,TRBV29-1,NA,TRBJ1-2,TGCAGCGGAAGAGGGGGGGACTATGGCTACACCTTC,CSGRGGDYGYTF
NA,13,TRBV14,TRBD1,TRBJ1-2,TGTGCCAGCAGGGAACAGGGGGTAGACGGCTACACCTTC,CASREQGVDGYTF
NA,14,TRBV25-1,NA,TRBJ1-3,TGTGCCAGCAGTGAATTCAGCTCTGGAAACACCATATATTTT,CASSEFSSGNTIYF
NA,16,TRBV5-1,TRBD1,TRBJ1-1,TGCGCCAGCAGCTTGGATCCAGGGGGCATGAACACTGAAGCTTTCTTT,CASSLDPGGMNTEAFF
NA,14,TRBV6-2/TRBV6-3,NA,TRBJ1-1,TGTGCCAGCAGTTACACAGGAGTGAACACTGAAGCTTTCTTT,CASSYTGVNTEAFF
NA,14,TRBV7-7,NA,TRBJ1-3,TGTGCCAGCAGCTTAGGGACAGCTGGAAACACCATATATTTT,CASSLGTAGNTIYF
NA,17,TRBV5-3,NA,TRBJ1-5,TGTGCCAGAAGCTTAGACAGAATAACCCATAGCAATCAGCCCCAGCATTTT,CARSLDRITHSNQPQHF
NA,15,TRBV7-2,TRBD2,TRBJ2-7,TGTGCCAGCAGCTCCCGATGGGGGGGTTTGTACGAGCAGTACTTC,CASSSRWGGLYEQYF
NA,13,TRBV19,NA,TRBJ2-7,TGTGCCAGTAGTACTATCAGGGGCGACGAGCAGTACTTC,CASSTIRGDEQYF
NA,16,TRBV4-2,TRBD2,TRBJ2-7,TGTGCCAGCAGCCAAGACTTGCGGGGGGCCGGGTACGAGCAGTACTTC,CASSQDLRGAGYEQYF
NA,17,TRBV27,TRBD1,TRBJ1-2,TGTGCCAGCAGTTTATTCCCCAGGACAGGAAATAACTATGGCTACACCTTC,CASSLFPRTGNNYGYTF
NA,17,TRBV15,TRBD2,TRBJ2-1,TGTGCCACCAGCAGAGAATTTAGCGGGGGGTTTTACAATGAGCAGTTCTTC,CATSREFSGGFYNEQFF
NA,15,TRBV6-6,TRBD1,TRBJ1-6,TGTGCCAGCAGCCCGGGACAGGGGATGAATTCACCCCTCCACTTT,CASSPGQGMNSPLHF
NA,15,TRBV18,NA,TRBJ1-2,TGTGCCAGCTCACCTCGACAGGTACTCTTCTATGGCTACACCTTC,CASSPRQVLFYGYTF
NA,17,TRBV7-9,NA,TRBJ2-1,TGTGCCAGCAGCCACCCGTTGAAAGACATTTCCTACAATGAGCAGTTCTTC,CASSHPLKDISYNEQFF
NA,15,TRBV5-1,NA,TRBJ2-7,TGCGCCAGCAGCTTGGGTCGTCAGGGGTGGAGCGAGCAGTACTTC,CASSLGRQGWSEQYF
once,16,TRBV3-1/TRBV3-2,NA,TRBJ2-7,TGTGCCAGCAGCCAAGTTGGGGGGGGGCCTCCCTACGAGCAGTACTTC,CASSQVGGGPPYEQYF
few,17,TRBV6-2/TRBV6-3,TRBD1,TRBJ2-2,TGTGCCAGCAGTTACTCGTACAGGGGTGTCAACACCGGGGAGCTGTTTTTT,CASSYSYRGVNTGELFF
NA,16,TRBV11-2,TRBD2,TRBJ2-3,TGTGCCAGCAGCAAGATAGCGGGGGGGCCTCTCGTCGCGCAGTATTTT,CASSKIAGGPLVAQYF
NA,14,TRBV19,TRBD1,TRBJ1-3,TGTGCCAGCACTCAACAGGGGGATGGAAACACCATATATTTT,CASTQQGDGNTIYF
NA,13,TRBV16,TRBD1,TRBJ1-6,TGTGCCAGCAGCGGACAGGGGAATTCACCCCTCCACTTT,CASSGQGNSPLHF
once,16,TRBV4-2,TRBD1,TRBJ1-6,TGTGCCAGCAGCCAAGATGATCAGGGGGCAAGTTCACCCCTCCACTTT,CASSQDDQGASSPLHF
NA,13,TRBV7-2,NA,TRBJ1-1,TGTGCCAGCAGGGAGGGAGTGAACACTGAAGCTTTCTTT,CASREGVNTEAFF
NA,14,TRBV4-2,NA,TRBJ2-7,TGTGCCAGCAGCCAAAAGCCCCGGGGTAGCGAGCAGTACTTC,CASSQKPRGSEQYF
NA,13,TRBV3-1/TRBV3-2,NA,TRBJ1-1,TGTGCCAGCAGCCAATCGGCCGCTAGAGGGGCTTTCTTT,CASSQSAARGAFF
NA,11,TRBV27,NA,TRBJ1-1,TGTGCCAGCAGTTTTTACGGTGAAGCTTTCTTT,CASSFYGEAFF
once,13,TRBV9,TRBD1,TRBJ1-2,TGTGCCAGCAGCCCACCCAGGGGGCAGGGCTACACCTTC,CASSPPRGQGYTF
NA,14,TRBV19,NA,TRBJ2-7,TGTGCCAGTAGTTCGGGACTTCGGGGGTACGAGCAGTACTTC,CASSSGLRGYEQYF
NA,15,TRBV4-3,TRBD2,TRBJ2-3,TGCGCCAGCAGCCAGGGACTAGATAACACAGATACGCAGTATTTT,CASSQGLDNTDTQYF
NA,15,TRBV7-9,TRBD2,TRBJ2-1,TGTGCCAGCAGCTATAGCGGGGGGACGAATGAAGAGCAGTTCTTC,CASSYSGGTNEEQFF
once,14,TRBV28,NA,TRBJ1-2,TGTGCCAGCACCGATAGGACAGCTAACTATGGCTACACCTTC,CASTDRTANYGYTF
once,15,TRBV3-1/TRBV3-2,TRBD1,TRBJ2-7,TGTGCCAGCAGCCAACGAACAGGGGGCTCCTACGAGCAGTACTTC,CASSQRTGGSYEQYF
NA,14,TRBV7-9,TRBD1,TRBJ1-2,TGTGCCAGCAGCTTAGCGCCGGGGGACAGTGGCTACACCTTC,CASSLAPGDSGYTF
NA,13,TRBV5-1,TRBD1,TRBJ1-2,TGCGCCAGCAGCCTCCCTGACAGGGAAGGCTACACCTTC,CASSLPDREGYTF
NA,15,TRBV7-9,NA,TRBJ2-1,TGTGCCAGCAGCTTAGACCAGATCTCCTACAATGAGCAGTTCTTC,CASSLDQISYNEQFF